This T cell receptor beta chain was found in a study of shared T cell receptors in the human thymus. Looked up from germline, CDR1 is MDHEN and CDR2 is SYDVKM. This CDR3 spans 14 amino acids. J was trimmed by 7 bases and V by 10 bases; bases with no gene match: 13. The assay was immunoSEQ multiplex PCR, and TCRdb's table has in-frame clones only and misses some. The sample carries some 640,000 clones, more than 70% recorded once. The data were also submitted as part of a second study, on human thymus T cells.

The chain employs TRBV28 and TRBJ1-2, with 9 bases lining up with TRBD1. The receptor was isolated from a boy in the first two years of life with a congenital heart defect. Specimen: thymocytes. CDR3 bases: TGTGCCACTGAAGGACAGGGGACTTCAGGTGGCTACACCTTC. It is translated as CATEGQGTSGGYTF.